These T cell receptor beta chains were read from a single sample in a study of T-cell reconstitution after alpha-beta-depleted transplantation in children. TCRdb itself ran the PCR reads through MiXCR, one entry per CDR3 protein. The table lists around 76,000 distinct CDR3 sequences, 15% to 20% of them singletons. The source was PBMCs, mostly from graft donor cells, collected 360 days after TCRalphabeta/CD19-depleted stem cell transplant. All receptors derive from a male patient between 2 and 9 years old who had a stem cell transplant for acute lymphoblastic leukemia, so the T cells may come from the graft donor. Both conserved end residues are part of each CDR3. A D gene is named only where the DNA matches it firmly. Size is omitted from some rows. Given values are once, few, many or a class for expanded clones.

.	TRBV12-3/TRBV12-4	TRBJ2-7	TRBD1	TGTGCCAGCAGTGTTAGGACAGGGTATCTCTACGAGCAGTACTTC	CASSVRTGYLYEQYF
.	TRBV7-6	TRBJ1-3	.	TGTGCCAGCAGCTCGGGACCTGGAAACACCATATATTTT	CASSSGPGNTIYF
.	TRBV12-3/TRBV12-4	TRBJ2-7	.	TGTGCCAGCAGTTTTTCAGGGGTCCCCGAGCAGTACTTC	CASSFSGVPEQYF
.	TRBV29-1	TRBJ2-3	TRBD2	TGCAGCGTTGAAGCGTTTCTAGCGGGAGGTTCCGGGGGTACGCAGTATTTT	CSVEAFLAGGSGGTQYF
many	TRBV20-1	TRBJ1-5	.	TGCAGTGCTAGACCTAGTAAGGGTCGCAATCAGCCCCAGCATTTT	CSARPSKGRNQPQHF
.	TRBV6-5	TRBJ2-6	.	TGTGCCAGCAGTTACCGATCATTGTCGGGGGCTGGGGCCAACGTCCTGACTTTC	CASSYRSLSGAGANVLTF
many	TRBV24-1	TRBJ2-1	TRBD2	TGTGCCACCAGTGATTTTACCGGAGGGGGACTAGCGAAGGACAATGAGCAGTTCTTC	CATSDFTGGGLAKDNEQFF
.	TRBV7-9	TRBJ2-5	.	TGTGCCAGCGGCTTTATGGGAACCTTCGAGACCCAGTACTTC	CASGFMGTFETQYF
.	TRBV2	TRBJ2-7	.	TGTGCCAGCAGTGCCCCGGGACAACAGTACTTC	CASSAPGQQYF
few	TRBV6-1	TRBJ1-1	.	TGTGCCAGCCGAATAGGGAGGGCCCCGGGAACTGAAGCTTTCTTT	CASRIGRAPGTEAFF
many	TRBV5-1	TRBJ2-2	.	TGCGCCAGCAGCGTCGGACATGACACCGGGGAGCTGTTTTTT	CASSVGHDTGELFF
many	TRBV20-1	TRBJ2-7	.	TGCAGTGCTCCACCTGGGAGATCCTACGAGGAGCAGTACTTC	CSAPPGRSYEEQYF
few	TRBV4-1	TRBJ1-2	TRBD1	TGCGCCAGCAGCCAGCCCAACAGGGGGAACTATGGCTACACCTTC	CASSQPNRGNYGYTF
many	TRBV12-3/TRBV12-4	TRBJ2-7	.	TGTGCCAGCAGTCCGGGCCCAGGCTACGAGCAGTACTTC	CASSPGPGYEQYF
few	TRBV11-2	TRBJ2-3	TRBD2	TGTGCCAGCAGCCTTACGGGGGCCAGGCGGGAGGGCCGTCCAGATACGCAGTATTTT	CASSLTGARREGRPDTQYF
.	TRBV12-3/TRBV12-4	TRBJ2-2	TRBD2	TGTGCCAGCAGTCCGAAGACTAGCGGGATGAACACCGGGGAGCTGTTTTTT	CASSPKTSGMNTGELFF
.	TRBV7-8	TRBJ2-1	.	TGTGCCAGCAGCTTCAGGACCCTAGGGTGGGACCGGCAGTTCTTC	CASSFRTLGWDRQFF
many	TRBV5-1	TRBJ2-5	.	TGCGCCAGCAGCTTGAGGTACCAAGAGACCCAGTACTTC	CASSLRYQETQYF
many	TRBV5-1	TRBJ1-1	.	TGCGCCAGCAGCTTGGGTGAAGCCTGGGGCACTGAAGCTTTCTTT	CASSLGEAWGTEAFF
.	TRBV6-1	TRBJ2-5	TRBD1	TGTGCAGTTGCGACAGGGGAACAAGAGACCCAGTACTTC	CAVATGEQETQYF
many	TRBV5-1	TRBJ1-1	TRBD1	TGCGCCAGCAGCTTGGAGCCAGGGGGGCAAACTGAAGCTTTCTTT	CASSLEPGGQTEAFF
.	TRBV10-3	TRBJ2-7	.	TGTGCCATCGGTGCAGGCTGGGGGAACTACGAGCAGTACTTC	CAIGAGWGNYEQYF
few	TRBV5-1	TRBJ1-3	.	TGCGCCAGCAGCAACGGACTGCTCTCTGGAAACACCATATATTTT	CASSNGLLSGNTIYF
few	TRBV11-2	TRBJ2-7	.	TGTGCCAGCAGCCTTACTACCTACGAGCAGTACTTC	CASSLTTYEQYF
medium-sized	TRBV5-1	TRBJ2-7	.	TGCGCCAGCAGCTTGGGGATGGGGGGGGGCGCGAACGAGCAGTACTTC	CASSLGMGGGANEQYF
.	TRBV20-1	TRBJ2-4	.	TGCAGTGCTAGAGATAGAGCGCTAGCCAAAAACATTCAGTACTTC	CSARDRALAKNIQYF
.	TRBV6-2/TRBV6-3	TRBJ2-4	.	TGTGCCAGCAGTTACTATTGGCTAGCTAGGGACATTCAGTACTTC	CASSYYWLARDIQYF
.	TRBV4-2	TRBJ2-1	TRBD2	TGTGCCAGCAGCGACTCCGGGACTACCTACAATGAGCAGTTCTTC	CASSDSGTTYNEQFF
.	TRBV5-1	TRBJ2-1	TRBD2	TGCGCCAGCAGGGATGCTAGCGGGAGGCTCCAAGTTTTCTTC	CASRDASGRLQVFF
.	TRBV12-3/TRBV12-4	TRBJ2-3	TRBD2	TGTGCCAGCAGTTTGGGTAGTAAGCGGGGATTCACAGATACGCAGTATTTT	CASSLGSKRGFTDTQYF